Below, 2 T cell receptor beta chains from the same sample are listed, as sequenced in a study of T cell repertoires in cytomegalovirus infection. TCRdb independently ran MiXCR on the reads; one entry per CDR3 protein. Among around 740,000 distinct CDR3 sequences listed, 35% to 45% were seen once. Sequencing input: PBMCs. The receptors originated from a human donor in good health (CMV status not recorded). Some clones in this sample may be carry-over from other donors' samples.

The rearrangement joins TRBV2 to TRBJ2-1, with unresolved D. V lost 11 bases to trimming and J lost 2 bases, with 13 bases between them. The CDR3 consists of 13 residues. Germline-derived CDR1 and CDR2 are SNHLY and FYNNEI. The CDR3 DNA follows: TGTGCCTTCACAATCTCCCCCTACAATGAGCAGTTCTTC. Residues: CAFTISPYNEQFF. Full variable domain (rest looked up from reference TRBV2 and TRBJ2-1): EPEVTQTPSHQVTQMGQEVILRCVPISNHLYFYWYRQILGQKVEFLVSFYNNEISEKSEIFDDQFSVERPDGSNFTLKIRSTKLEDSAMYFCAFTISPYNEQFFGPGTRLTVL.

CDR3 bases: TGTGCCAGTAGTATAGATCTATCGGGGCTAAATCAGCCCCAGCATTTT. Translated: CASSIDLSGLNQPQHF. The gene calls are TRBV19 and TRBJ1-5, with TRBD1 as a possible D gene (5 bases). The CDR3 is 16 residues long. CDR1 LNHDA and CDR2 SQIVND come from the germline V gene (reference sequence). The ends were cut back, 0 bases at V and 4 bases at J, with 13 bases in the middle. The whole variable domain, filled in from reference TRBV19 and TRBJ1-5, reads DGGITQSPKYLFRKEGQNVTLSCEQNLNHDAMYWYRQDPGQGLRLIYYSQIVNDFQKGDIAEGYSVSREKKESFPLTVTSAQKNPTAFYLCASSIDLSGLNQPQHFGDGTRLSIL.